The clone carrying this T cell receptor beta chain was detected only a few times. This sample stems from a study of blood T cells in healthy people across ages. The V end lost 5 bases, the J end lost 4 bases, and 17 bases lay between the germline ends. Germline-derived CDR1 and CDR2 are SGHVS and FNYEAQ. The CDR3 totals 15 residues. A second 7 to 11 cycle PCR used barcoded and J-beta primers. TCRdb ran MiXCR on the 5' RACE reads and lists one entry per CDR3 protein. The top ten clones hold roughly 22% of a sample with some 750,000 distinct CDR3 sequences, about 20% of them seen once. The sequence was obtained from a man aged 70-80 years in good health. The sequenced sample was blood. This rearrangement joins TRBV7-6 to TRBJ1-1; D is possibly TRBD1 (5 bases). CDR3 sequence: CASSRPGGSSTEAFF. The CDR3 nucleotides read TGTGCCAGCAGCCGCCCCGGGGGGAGTAGCACTGAAGCTTTCTTT.